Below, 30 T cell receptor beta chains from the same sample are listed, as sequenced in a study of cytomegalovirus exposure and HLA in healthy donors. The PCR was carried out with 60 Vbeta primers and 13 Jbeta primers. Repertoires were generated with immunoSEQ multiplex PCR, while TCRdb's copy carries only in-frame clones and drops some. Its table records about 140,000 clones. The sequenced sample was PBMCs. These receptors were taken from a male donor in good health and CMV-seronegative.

CDR3 amino acids: CASSQGQVSTDTQYF. CDR3 DNA: TGTGCCAGCAGCCAAGGACAGGTTAGCACAGATACGCAGTATTTT. The gene calls are TRBV5-6 and TRBJ2-3; 7 bases map to TRBD1. From germline, CDR1 is SGHDT and CDR2 YYEEEE. Losses at the gene ends were 4 bases for V and 0 bases for J; bases not matched to a gene: 5. The CDR3 totals 15 residues.

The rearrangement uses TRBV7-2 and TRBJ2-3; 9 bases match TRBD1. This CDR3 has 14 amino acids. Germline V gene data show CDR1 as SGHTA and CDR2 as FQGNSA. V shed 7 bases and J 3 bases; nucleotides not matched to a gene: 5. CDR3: CASTTDRGTDTQYF. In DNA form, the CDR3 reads TGTGCCAGCACCACGGACAGGGGTACAGATACGCAGTATTTT.

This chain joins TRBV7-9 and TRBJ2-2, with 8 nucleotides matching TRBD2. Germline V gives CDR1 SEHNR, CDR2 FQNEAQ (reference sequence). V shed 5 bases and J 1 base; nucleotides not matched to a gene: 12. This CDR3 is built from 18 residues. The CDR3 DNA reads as TGTGCCAGCAGCCCTAAAGTCAGGCTAGCGGGGAACACCGGGGAGCTGTTTTTT. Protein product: CASSPKVRLAGNTGELFF.

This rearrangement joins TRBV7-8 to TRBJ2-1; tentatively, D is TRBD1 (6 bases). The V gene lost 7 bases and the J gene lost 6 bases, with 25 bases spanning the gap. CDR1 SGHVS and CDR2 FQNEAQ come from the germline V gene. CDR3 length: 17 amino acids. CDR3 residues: CASIPTGGDRISNEQFF. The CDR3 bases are TGTGCCAGCATCCCTACGGGTGGCGACAGGATCAGCAATGAGCAGTTCTTC.

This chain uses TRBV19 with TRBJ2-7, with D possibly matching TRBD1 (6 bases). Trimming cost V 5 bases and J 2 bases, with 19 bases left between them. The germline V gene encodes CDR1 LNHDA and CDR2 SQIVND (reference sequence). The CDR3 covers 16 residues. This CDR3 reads CASSAGTLTSTYEQYF. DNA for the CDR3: TGTGCCAGTAGTGCCGGGACACTTACCAGTACCTACGAGCAGTACTTC.

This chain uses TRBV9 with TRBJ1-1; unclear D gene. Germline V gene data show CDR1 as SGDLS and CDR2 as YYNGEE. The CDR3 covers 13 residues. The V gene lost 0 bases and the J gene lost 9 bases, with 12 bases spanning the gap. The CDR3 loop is CASSVDSPSQAFF. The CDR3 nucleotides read TGTGCCAGCAGCGTAGACAGCCCGAGCCAAGCTTTCTTT.

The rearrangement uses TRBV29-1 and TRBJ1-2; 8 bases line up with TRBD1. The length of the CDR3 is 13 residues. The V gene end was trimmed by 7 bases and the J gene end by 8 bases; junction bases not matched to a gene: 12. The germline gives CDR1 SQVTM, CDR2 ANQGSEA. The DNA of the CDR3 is TGCAGCGAGGGACAGGACCCTCTAGGGGGCTACACCTTC. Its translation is CSEGQDPLGGYTF.

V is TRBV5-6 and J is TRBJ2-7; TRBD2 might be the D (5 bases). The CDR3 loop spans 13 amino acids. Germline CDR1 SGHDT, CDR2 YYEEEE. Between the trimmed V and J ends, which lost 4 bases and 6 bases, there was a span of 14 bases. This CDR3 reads CASSPSLGLEQYF. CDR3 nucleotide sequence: TGTGCCAGCAGCCCTAGCCTGGGTCTCGAGCAGTACTTC. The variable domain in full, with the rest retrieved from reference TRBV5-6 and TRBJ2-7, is DAGVTQSPTHLIKTRGQQVTLRCSPKSGHDTVSWYQQALGQGPQFIFQYYEEEERQRGNFPDRFSGHQFPNYSSELNVNALLLGDSALYLCASSPSLGLEQYFGPGTRLTVT.

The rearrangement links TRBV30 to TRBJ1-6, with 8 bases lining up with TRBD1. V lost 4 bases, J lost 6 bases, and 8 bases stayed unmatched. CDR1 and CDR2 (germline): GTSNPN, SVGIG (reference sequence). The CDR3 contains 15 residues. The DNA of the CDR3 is TGTGCCTGGACAATCTCGACAGGGGTTAATTCACCCCTCCACTTT. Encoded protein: CAWTISTGVNSPLHF.

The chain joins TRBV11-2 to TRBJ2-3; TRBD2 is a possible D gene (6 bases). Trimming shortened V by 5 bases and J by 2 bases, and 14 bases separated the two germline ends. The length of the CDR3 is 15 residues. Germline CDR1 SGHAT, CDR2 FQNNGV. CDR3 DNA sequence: TGTGCCAGCAGCCAGGTCGGGGGACCCACAGATACGCAGTATTTT. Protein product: CASSQVGGPTDTQYF.

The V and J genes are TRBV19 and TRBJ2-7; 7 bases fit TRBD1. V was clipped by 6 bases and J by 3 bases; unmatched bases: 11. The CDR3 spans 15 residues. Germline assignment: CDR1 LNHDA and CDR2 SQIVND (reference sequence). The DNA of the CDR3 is TGTGCCAGTAGCCTTGGCACGGGACAGAGCTACGAGCAGTACTTC. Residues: CASSLGTGQSYEQYF.

The CDR3 spells CASSEAETGVYTF. In nucleotides, the CDR3 is TGTGCCAGCAGTGAAGCAGAGACAGGAGTTTACACCTTC. J is TRBJ1-2 and V is TRBV2; tentative D call: TRBD1 (6 bases). Germline lookup yields CDR1 SNHLY and CDR2 FYNNEI. V was cut by 0 bases and J by 11 bases, with 13 bases left in between. The CDR3 length is 13 residues.

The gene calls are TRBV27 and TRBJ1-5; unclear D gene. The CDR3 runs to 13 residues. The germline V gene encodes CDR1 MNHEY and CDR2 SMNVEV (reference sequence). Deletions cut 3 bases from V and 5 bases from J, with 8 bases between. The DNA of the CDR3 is TGTGCCAGCAGTTTCCTACCTTATCAGCCCCAGCATTTT. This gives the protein CASSFLPYQPQHF.

In DNA, the CDR3 is TGTGCCAGCAGCCTTACGGGGGGGCCGATCGGGGAGCTGTTTTTT. Translating gives CASSLTGGPIGELFF. The genes are TRBV7-6 and TRBJ2-2; 8 bases fit TRBD2. Losses at the gene ends were 5 bases for V and 7 bases for J; bases not matched to a gene: 9. The CDR3 is 15 amino acids. CDR1 is SGHVS and CDR2 is FNYEAQ in the germline V gene.

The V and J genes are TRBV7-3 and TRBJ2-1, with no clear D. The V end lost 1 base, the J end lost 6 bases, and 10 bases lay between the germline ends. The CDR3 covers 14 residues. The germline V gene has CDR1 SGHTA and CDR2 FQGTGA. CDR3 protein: CASSLNPGPNEQFF. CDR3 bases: TGTGCCAGCAGCTTAAATCCCGGTCCCAATGAGCAGTTCTTC.

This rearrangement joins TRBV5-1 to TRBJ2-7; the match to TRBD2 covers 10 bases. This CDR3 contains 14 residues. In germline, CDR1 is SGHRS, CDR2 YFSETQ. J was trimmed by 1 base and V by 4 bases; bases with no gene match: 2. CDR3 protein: CASSGGLASYEQYF. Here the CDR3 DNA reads TGCGCCAGCAGCGGGGGACTAGCGTCCTACGAGCAGTACTTC.

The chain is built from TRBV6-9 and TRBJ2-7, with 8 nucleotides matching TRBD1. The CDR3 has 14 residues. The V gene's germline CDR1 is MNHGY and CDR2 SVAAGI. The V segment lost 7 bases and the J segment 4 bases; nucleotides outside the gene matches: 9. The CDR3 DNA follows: TGTGCCAGCACCGGACAGGGAAGACTTTACGAGCAGTACTTC. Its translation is CASTGQGRLYEQYF.

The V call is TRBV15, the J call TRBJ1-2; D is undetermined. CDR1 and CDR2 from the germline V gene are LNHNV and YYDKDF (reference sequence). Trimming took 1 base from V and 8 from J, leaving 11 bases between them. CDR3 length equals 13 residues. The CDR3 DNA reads TGTGCCACCAGCAGAGGGGCAGGTTCGGGCTACACCTTC. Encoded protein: CATSRGAGSGYTF.

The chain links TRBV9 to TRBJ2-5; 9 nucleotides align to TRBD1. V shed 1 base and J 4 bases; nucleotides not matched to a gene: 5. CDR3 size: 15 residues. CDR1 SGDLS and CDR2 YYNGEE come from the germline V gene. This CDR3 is CASSVTGGAGETQYF. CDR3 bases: TGTGCCAGCAGCGTAACAGGGGGCGCGGGAGAGACCCAGTACTTC.

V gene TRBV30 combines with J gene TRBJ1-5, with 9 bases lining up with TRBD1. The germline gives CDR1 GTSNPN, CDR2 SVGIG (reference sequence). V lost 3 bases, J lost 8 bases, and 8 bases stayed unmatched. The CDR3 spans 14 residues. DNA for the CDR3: TGTGCCTGGAGCCTGGGACAGGGAGGCGAGCCCCAGCATTTT. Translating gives CAWSLGQGGEPQHF.

This chain's CDR3 is CASSSGPPGTGRDGYTF. CDR3 DNA sequence: TGTGCCAGCAGCTCGGGACCTCCCGGGACAGGGAGGGATGGCTACACCTTC. The gene calls are TRBV7-3 and TRBJ1-2; 9 bases agree with TRBD1. J lost 6 bases, V lost 4 bases, and 15 bases had no gene match. Germline V gene lookup returns CDR1 SGHTA and CDR2 FQGTGA. The CDR3 covers 17 residues.

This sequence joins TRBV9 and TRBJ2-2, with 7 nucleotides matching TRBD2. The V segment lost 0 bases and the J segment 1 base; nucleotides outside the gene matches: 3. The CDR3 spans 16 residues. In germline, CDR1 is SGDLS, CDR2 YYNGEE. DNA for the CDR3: TGTGCCAGCAGCGTAGGAAGCGGGAAGAACACCGGGGAGCTGTTTTTT. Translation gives CASSVGSGKNTGELFF.

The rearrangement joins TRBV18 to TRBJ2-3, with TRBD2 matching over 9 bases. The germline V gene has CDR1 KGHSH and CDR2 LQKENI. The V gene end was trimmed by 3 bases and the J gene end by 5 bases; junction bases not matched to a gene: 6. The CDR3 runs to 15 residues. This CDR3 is CASSPTSGALDTQYF. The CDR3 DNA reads TGTGCCAGCTCACCGACTAGCGGTGCCTTAGATACGCAGTATTTT.

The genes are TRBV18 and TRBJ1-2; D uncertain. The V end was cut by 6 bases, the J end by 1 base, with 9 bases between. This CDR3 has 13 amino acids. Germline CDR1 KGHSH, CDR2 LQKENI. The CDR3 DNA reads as TGTGCCAGCTCGTTACAGAATAACTATGGCTACACCTTC. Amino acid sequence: CASSLQNNYGYTF.

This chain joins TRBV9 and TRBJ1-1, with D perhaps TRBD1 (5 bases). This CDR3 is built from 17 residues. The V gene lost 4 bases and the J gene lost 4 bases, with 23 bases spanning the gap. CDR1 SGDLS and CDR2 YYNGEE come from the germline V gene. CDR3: CASSPPGVQGGSTEAFF. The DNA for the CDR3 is TGTGCCAGCAGCCCCCCCGGTGTTCAGGGTGGGTCCACTGAAGCTTTCTTT.

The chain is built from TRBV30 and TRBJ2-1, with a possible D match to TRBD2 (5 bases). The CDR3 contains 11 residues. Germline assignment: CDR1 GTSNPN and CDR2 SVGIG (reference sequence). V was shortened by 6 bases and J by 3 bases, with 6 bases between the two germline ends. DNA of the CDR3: TGTGCCTGCGGGGACTACAATGAGCAGTTCTTC. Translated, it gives CACGDYNEQFF. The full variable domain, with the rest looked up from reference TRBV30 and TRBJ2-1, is SQTIHQWPATLVQPVGSPLSLECTVEGTSNPNLYWYRQAAGRGLQLLFYSVGIGQISSEVPQNLSASRPQDRQFILSSKKLLLSDSGFYLCACGDYNEQFFGPGTRLTVL.

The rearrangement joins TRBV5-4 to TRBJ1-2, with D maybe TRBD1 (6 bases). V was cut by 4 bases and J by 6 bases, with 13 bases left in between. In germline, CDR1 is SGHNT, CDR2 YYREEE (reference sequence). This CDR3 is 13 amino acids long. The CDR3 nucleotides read TGTGCCAGCAGCCCAGGGGCCAGAGATGGCTACACCTTC. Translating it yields CASSPGARDGYTF.

CDR3 residues: CASSPGGWGDTQYF. CDR3 bases: TGTGCCAGCAGTCCTGGGGGCTGGGGAGATACGCAGTATTTT. The rearrangement links TRBV27 to TRBJ2-3; perhaps TRBD1 as D (6 bases). V was cut by 5 bases and J by 5 bases, with 14 bases left in between. Germline V gene sequence: CDR1 MNHEY, CDR2 SMNVEV (reference sequence). The CDR3 contains 14 residues.

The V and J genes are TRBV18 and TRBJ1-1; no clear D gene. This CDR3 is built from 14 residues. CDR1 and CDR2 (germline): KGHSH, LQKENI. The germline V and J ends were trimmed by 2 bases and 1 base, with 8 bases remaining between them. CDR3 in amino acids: CASSPMGGNTEAFF. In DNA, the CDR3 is TGTGCCAGCTCACCAATGGGAGGGAACACTGAAGCTTTCTTT.

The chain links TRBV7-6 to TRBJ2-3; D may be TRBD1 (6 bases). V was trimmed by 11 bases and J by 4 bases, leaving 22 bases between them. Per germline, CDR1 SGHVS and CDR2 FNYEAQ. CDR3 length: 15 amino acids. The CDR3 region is CASRSGQRFSDTQYF. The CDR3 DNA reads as TGTGCCTCTCGGTCGGGACAAAGGTTTTCAGATACGCAGTATTTT. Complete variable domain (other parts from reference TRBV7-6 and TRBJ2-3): GAGVSQSPRYKVTKRGQDVALRCDPISGHVSLYWYRQALGQGPEFLTYFNYEAQQDKSGLPNDRFSAERPEGSISTLTIQRTEQRDSAMYRCASRSGQRFSDTQYFGPGTRLTVL.